This TCR beta chain was profiled in a study of blood T cell repertoires in COVID-19 (dated by TCRdb to 2020 to 2021). As for the study more broadly: The collaborator samples originated in the United States, Italy and Spain and spanned the acute and convalescent phases of COVID-19. Nearly every sample came with metadata listing a de-identified subject ID, COVID-19 status, age in years and sex. The samples were drawn from two sources: the first 160 participants of the ongoing ImmuneRACE study, and approximately 1,300 subjects contributed by 6 global collaborators. The repertoires were released in a freely available public database meant as a resource for research on the immune response to SARS-CoV-2. Deeply sampled blood TCRbeta repertoires from subjects exposed to, actively infected with, or recovered from COVID-19 were included in the dataset. HLA class I and class II types, where available, came from metadata supplied by the sample provider rather than from assay-based typing. The material from the prospective study consisted of cDNA or gDNA derived from T cells, B-cell-depleted T cells, or PBMCs. The paper as a whole reports these results and caveats: The quantity of clinical and demographic metadata differed by source and by participant and was supplied without curation.

V loses 4 bases at its end and J loses 7 bases; junction bases beyond the gene matches: 9. Via the germline V gene (reference sequence), CDR1 is SGHNT and CDR2 YYREEE. Measured from the cysteine to the phenylalanine, the CDR3 is 15 residues long. Left in the record is the CDR3 DNA by itself, 45 bases read in frame from the first base. Remarks on this clone: Its antigen specificity is not known. Per-nucleotide qualities are absent, and no much larger clonotype sits a single base away.

TCRbeta CDR3 regions were amplified from genomic DNA using the immunoSEQ Assay, a bias-controlled multiplex PCR. For the original study's pipeline: The number of nucleated cells in each sample was estimated by amplification of reference gene primers within the assay. To quantify the absolute abundance of each unique TCRbeta CDR3 rearrangement, sequence reads were collapsed and filtered. For each sample, productive Simpson clonality was calculated as the square root of Simpson's diversity index across productive rearrangements. TCRdb stores this immuneACCESS table with in-frame sequences only. Part of the clones is absent; in the studies checked, under half of the shortfall reflects unresolved V genes, and no reason is known for the rest. V and J calls and clone size are as listed in that table; D and trimming were resolved from the DNA. The sample data list under 300,000 clones, and about 85% of these were observed just once. Jointly, the top ten make up 5% to 8% of the sample.

In the prospective study, participants were roughly 18 to 90 years old, resided in 24 geographic areas of the United States, and were enrolled through a virtual design. In the prospective study, participants were assigned to cohorts based on the clinical history participants reported in a screening survey and a study questionnaire. Exposed participants were defined as having been in contact with someone with a PCR-confirmed or clinician-diagnosed COVID-19 case within 2 weeks of study entry. Mobile phlebotomists in the prospective study collected whole blood, serum and a nasopharyngeal or oropharyngeal swab from every participant. Over a roughly 2-month period, participants in the prospective study had the option of providing additional blood draws and questionnaires. Prospective study blood samples were shipped either frozen or at room temperature before DNA extraction.

The chain is encoded by TRBV5-4 joined to TRBJ1-5, with TRBD1 matching 9 junction bases. The clonotype originates from a woman aged 45-65 years who had been exposed to COVID-19. Source material: PBMCs or T cells enriched from blood (not recorded which). The CDR3 protein: CASSRGGDRDQPQHF. The nucleotide sequence reads TGTGCCAGCAGCCGGGGGGGGGACAGGGACCAGCCCCAGCATTTT. The full variable domain, with segments outside the CDR3 supplied by the reference TRBV5-4 and TRBJ1-5 proteins, appears as ETGVTQSPTHLIKTRGQQVTLRCSSQSGHNTVSWYQQALGQGPQFIFQYYREEENGRGNFPPRFSGLQFPNYSSELNVNALELDDSALYLCASSRGGDRDQPQHFGDGTRLSIL.